Listed below are T cell receptor beta chains from one sample, sequenced in a study of HIV-infected children after antiretroviral therapy interruption. TCRdb re-called the 3' RACE reads with MiXCR, one entry per CDR3 protein. The table records under 50,000 distinct CDR3 sequences, around 4.5% of them present only once. The source material was CD45RA+ CD4+ T cells from PBMCs, pooled from several time points, sampled from a donor given antiretroviral therapy, either interrupted or continuous. The receptor source for this set is a pool of human donors with HIV. The CDR3 runs from the conserved cysteine through the conserved F or W. Each record gives: clone size, D gene, V gene, CDR3 length, J gene, CDR3 protein, CDR3 DNA. The D gene is left open where the match is weak. Some rows mark clone size as missing; the rest say once, few, many or name a class of expanded clone.

medium-sized,-,TRBV28,15,TRBJ2-4,CASSRSGPKGNIQYF,TGTGCCAGTTCACGAAGCGGGCCAAAAGGGAACATTCAGTACTTC
many,-,TRBV30,16,TRBJ1-5,CAWSVRGTSGDQPQHF,TGTGCCTGGAGTGTCCGAGGGACCTCCGGGGATCAGCCCCAGCATTTT
few,-,TRBV7-9,13,TRBJ2-3,CASSPQGPDTQYF,TGTGCCAGCAGCCCGCAGGGGCCAGATACGCAGTATTTT
few,TRBD1,TRBV7-3,15,TRBJ2-2,CASSSTGVNTGELFF,TGTGCCAGCAGCTCCACAGGGGTAAACACCGGGGAGCTGTTTTTT
many,TRBD1,TRBV12-3/TRBV12-4,15,TRBJ1-4,CASSPLRDRDEKLFF,TGTGCCAGCAGTCCTCTCCGGGACAGGGATGAAAAACTGTTTTTT
-,-,TRBV5-1,14,TRBJ1-1,CASSLFGLNTEAFF,TGCGCCAGCAGCTTGTTTGGGTTGAACACTGAAGCTTTCTTT
many,TRBD2,TRBV6-2/TRBV6-3,18,TRBJ2-5,CASSYSLLAGTNKETQYF,TGTGCCAGCAGTTACTCGTTACTAGCGGGGACAAATAAAGAGACCCAGTACTTC
medium-sized,-,TRBV25-1,14,TRBJ1-6,CASSGARSDSPLHF,TGTGCCAGCAGTGGGGCTAGGTCAGATTCACCCCTCCACTTT
few,-,TRBV6-6,12,TRBJ1-5,CASSQSNQPQHF,TGTGCCAGCAGTCAGAGTAATCAGCCCCAGCATTTT
many,-,TRBV19,13,TRBJ1-2,CASSSATYYGYTF,TGTGCCAGTAGTAGTGCGACTTACTATGGCTACACCTTC
many,-,TRBV29-1,13,TRBJ1-6,CSVLPSYNSPLHF,TGCAGCGTTCTTCCCTCCTATAATTCACCCCTCCACTTT
many,-,TRBV4-1,17,TRBJ2-2,CASSLPFPGRVTGELFF,TGCGCCAGCAGCCTACCTTTCCCGGGTCGGGTCACCGGGGAGCTGTTTTTT
-,-,TRBV2,14,TRBJ2-1,CAGRGGGAYNEQFF,TGTGCCGGGAGAGGGGGGGGCGCCTACAATGAGCAGTTCTTC
many,-,TRBV7-9,14,TRBJ2-7,CASSLTPSLAEQYF,TGTGCCAGCAGCTTAACACCATCCCTTGCCGAGCAGTACTTC
-,-,TRBV24-1,13,TRBJ2-2,CATAGQQTGELFF,TGTGCCACCGCGGGACAGCAAACCGGGGAGCTGTTTTTT
many,TRBD2,TRBV5-8,15,TRBJ2-3,CASSLASGGAGTQYF,TGTGCCAGCAGCTTGGCCAGCGGGGGGGCAGGTACGCAGTATTTT
many,-,TRBV30,12,TRBJ2-2,CAWSVGIGELFF,TGTGCCTGGAGTGTGGGTATCGGGGAGCTGTTTTTT
medium-sized,-,TRBV20-1,14,TRBJ2-1,CSALPPLPRNEQFF,TGCAGTGCCCTACCCCCCCTACCGAGGAATGAGCAGTTCTTC
many,TRBD1,TRBV19,14,TRBJ1-1,CASSIRDRVAEAFF,TGTGCCAGTAGCATCCGGGACAGGGTCGCTGAAGCTTTCTTT
-,-,TRBV12-3/TRBV12-4,14,TRBJ1-4,CASSPGREVEKLFF,TGTGCCAGCAGCCCCGGTAGGGAGGTTGAAAAACTGTTTTTT
many,TRBD2,TRBV20-1,14,TRBJ2-7,CSAPPIAGVYEQYF,TGCAGTGCCCCCCCCATAGCGGGGGTATACGAGCAGTACTTC
few,-,TRBV6-1,15,TRBJ2-1,CASSEQGEIHNEQFF,TGTGCCAGCAGTGAACAGGGAGAGATCCACAATGAGCAGTTCTTC
many,-,TRBV6-2/TRBV6-3,13,TRBJ1-4,CASRRQGSEKLFF,TGTGCCAGCAGGAGGCAGGGGTCGGAAAAACTGTTTTTT
many,-,TRBV2,19,TRBJ2-1,CASSELGDRRASSYNEQFF,TGTGCCAGCAGTGAACTCGGCGATAGGCGGGCCAGCTCCTACAATGAGCAGTTCTTC
few,-,TRBV20-1,16,TRBJ2-3,CSARDRVRLDTDTQYF,TGCAGTGCTAGAGATCGGGTCCGACTAGACACAGATACGCAGTATTTT
many,-,TRBV28,12,TRBJ1-2,CASGRLNYGYTF,TGTGCCAGCGGTCGGCTTAACTATGGCTACACCTTC
many,TRBD2,TRBV7-6,16,TRBJ2-5,CASSSGLAGAQETQYF,TGTGCCAGCAGCTCGGGACTAGCGGGGGCCCAAGAGACCCAGTACTTC
many,-,TRBV20-1,15,TRBJ1-1,CSAPHDRFRLNEAFF,TGCAGTGCACCCCATGACCGTTTCCGCCTTAATGAAGCTTTCTTT
many,-,TRBV6-5,15,TRBJ2-7,CASSNSGTAHYEQYF,TGTGCCAGCAGCAACTCCGGGACGGCCCACTACGAGCAGTACTTC
many,TRBD2,TRBV29-1,13,TRBJ2-7,CSVEGTSGDEQYF,TGCAGCGTTGAAGGGACTAGCGGGGACGAGCAGTACTTC
many,-,TRBV5-1,14,TRBJ2-3,CASSLDLTMNTQYF,TGCGCCAGCAGCTTGGACCTTACCATGAATACGCAGTATTTT
many,-,TRBV5-1,13,TRBJ1-5,CASSLAAGQPQHF,TGCGCCAGCAGCTTGGCCGCAGGGCAGCCCCAGCATTTT
many,-,TRBV9,15,TRBJ2-4,CASSVAATRENIQYF,TGTGCCAGCAGCGTAGCCGCGACTAGGGAAAACATTCAGTACTTC
few,TRBD1,TRBV28,15,TRBJ2-7,CASSLSDRVIIGQYF,TGTGCCAGCAGTTTGAGTGACAGGGTTATCATCGGGCAGTACTTC
many,-,TRBV24-1,13,TRBJ1-1,CATSDLFNTEAFF,TGTGCCACCAGTGATTTGTTCAACACTGAAGCTTTCTTT
many,-,TRBV10-3,15,TRBJ2-3,CAILEALGGTDTQYF,TGTGCCATCCTAGAGGCGCTTGGCGGCACAGATACGCAGTATTTT
many,-,TRBV12-3/TRBV12-4,10,TRBJ2-1,CASAAGEQFF,TGTGCCAGCGCCGCAGGTGAGCAGTTCTTC
few,-,TRBV2,13,TRBJ2-2,CASSARGTGELFF,TGTGCCAGCAGCGCCCGGGGAACCGGGGAGCTGTTTTTT
many,-,TRBV29-1,13,TRBJ1-2,CSVGGGYNYGYTF,TGCAGCGTTGGTGGAGGATATAACTATGGCTACACCTTC
few,TRBD2,TRBV9,15,TRBJ2-1,CASSVTGTSNNEQFF,TGTGCCAGCAGCGTGACCGGGACTAGTAACAATGAGCAGTTCTTC
-,TRBD1,TRBV23-1,12,TRBJ1-1,CASITGDTEAFF,TGCGCCAGCATTACAGGGGACACTGAAGCTTTCTTT
many,-,TRBV5-1,15,TRBJ1-4,CASSSQGATNEKLFF,TGCGCCAGCAGCTCGCAGGGCGCAACTAATGAAAAACTGTTTTTT
many,-,TRBV10-1,14,TRBJ1-1,CASSESPAATEAFF,TGCGCCAGCAGTGAGTCGCCGGCGGCAACTGAAGCTTTCTTT
many,TRBD1,TRBV19,17,TRBJ2-2,CASSIRGGDSYTGELFF,TGTGCCAGTAGTATCCGGGGTGGGGACAGCTACACCGGGGAGCTGTTTTTT
few,-,TRBV28,16,TRBJ2-6,CASSLQGLSGANVLTF,TGTGCCAGCAGTCTACAGGGCCTTTCTGGGGCCAACGTCCTGACTTTC
many,-,TRBV12-3/TRBV12-4,17,TRBJ1-4,CASSRARGTLTNEKLFF,TGTGCCAGCAGTCGGGCCCGCGGGACGCTAACTAATGAAAAACTGTTTTTT
many,-,TRBV20-1,13,TRBJ2-6,CSARPTGANVLTF,TGCAGTGCTAGACCCACTGGGGCCAACGTCCTGACTTTC
-,-,TRBV7-3,13,TRBJ2-5,CASSSQGTETQYF,TGTGCCAGCAGCTCCCAGGGGACGGAGACCCAGTACTTC
many,TRBD2,TRBV6-7,19,TRBJ2-1,CASSYDSGGPSGSYNEQFF,TGTGCCAGCAGTTACGATAGCGGGGGCCCCTCCGGCTCCTACAATGAGCAGTTCTTC
many,TRBD2,TRBV6-2/TRBV6-3,16,TRBJ2-1,CASSHPAAGGPREQFF,TGTGCCAGCAGTCACCCGGCGGCGGGGGGGCCTAGGGAGCAGTTCTTC
many,-,TRBV7-8,14,TRBJ2-2,CASSSGYSAGELFF,TGTGCCAGCAGCTCCGGCTACAGTGCCGGGGAGCTGTTTTTT